Below, 23 T cell receptor beta chains from the same sample are listed, as sequenced in a study of tumor-infiltrating lymphocytes in primary liver carcinoma. Alongside blood RNA obtained from unsorted whole blood, germline DNA was also extracted. With 400 to 550 ng total RNA as template and a constant-region primer, TCR beta cDNA was made. Generation of the TCR beta libraries relied on three nested multiplex PCR rounds using slightly modified ARM-PCR. TRBV1-TRBV30 forward primers and a C-beta reverse primer were used in the first two PCR rounds, which each ran for about 10 cycles. TCRdb independently ran MiXCR on the multiplex PCR reads; one entry per CDR3 protein. Among around 330,000 distinct CDR3 sequences listed, 50% to 70% were seen once. The sequenced sample consisted of peripheral blood. Receptors originate from a man aged 40-49 years with primary liver carcinoma and hepatitis B virus infection.

Notes on this clonotype: A much larger clone sits a single nucleotide away, making a read error possible. The V and J genes are TRBV6-5 and TRBJ2-5, with TRBD2 matching over 7 bases. Germline V gene data show CDR1 as MNHEY and CDR2 as SVGAGI. The CDR3 has 14 residues. V lost 4 bases, J lost 7 bases, and 9 bases stayed unmatched. The CDR3 protein is CASSCLGGRGTQYF. The CDR3 DNA is TGTGCCAGCAGTTGCCTCGGGGGGAGGGGGACCCAGTACTTC.

The count of this clonotype is one. A read error may account for a junction end that differs from germline. The V gene is TRBV6-5, the J gene TRBJ1-5, with D possibly TRBD1 on 6 matching bases. Germline V gene data show CDR1 as MNHEY and CDR2 as SVGAGI. CDR3 length: 15 amino acids. CDR3: CGSSYSGQLNQPQHF. Here the CDR3 DNA reads TGTGGCAGCAGTTACTCGGGACAATTAAATCAACCCCAGCATTTT.

Note on this clonotype: The junction differs from germline at one of its ends, possibly a read error. The chain uses TRBV6-6 and TRBJ2-1, with 11 positions matching TRBD2. This CDR3 comprises 15 residues. CDR1 MNHNY and CDR2 SVGAGI come from the germline V gene (reference sequence). CDR3 bases: TGTGCCCGCAGTTACACACTAGCGGGGGACAATGAACAGTTCTTC. This gives the protein CARSYTLAGDNEQFF.

V gene TRBV5-1 combines with J gene TRBJ2-7; D might be TRBD2 (5 bases). Trimming took 4 bases from V and 1 from J, leaving 9 bases between them. Germline lookup yields CDR1 SGHRS and CDR2 YFSETQ. The CDR3 covers 13 residues. The CDR3 DNA reads as TGCGCCAGCAGCATTGCGGGTTCCTACGAGCAGTACTTC. Protein: CASSIAGSYEQYF. Filled out from reference TRBV5-1 and TRBJ2-7, the complete variable domain reads KAGVTQTPRYLIKTRGQQVTLSCSPISGHRSVSWYQQTPGQGLQFLFEYFSETQRNKGNFPGRFSGRQFSNSRSEMNVSTLELGDSALYLCASSIAGSYEQYFGPGTRLTVT.

This clonotype has just one count. The junction shows a germline mismatch at one end, possibly a read error. The gene calls are TRBV14 and TRBJ2-1; no clear D. The CDR3 runs to 14 residues. Germline CDR1 and CDR2: SGHDN and FVKESK. This CDR3 is CAGSQDLVNNEQFF. The CDR3 DNA is TGTGCCGGCAGCCAAGATCTAGTGAACAATGAGCAGTTCTTC.

Concerning this clonotype itself: A much larger clone differs from this one at a single base, so this may be a read error. The rearrangement uses TRBV4-1 and TRBJ2-1; D may be TRBD2 (6 bases). Germline CDR1 MGHRA, CDR2 YSYEKL. The CDR3 length is 17 residues. V lost 1 base and J lost 1, with 14 bases in between. This CDR3 is CASSQGLAEGSYNEQFF. DNA of the CDR3: TGCGCCAGCAGCCAAGGTTTAGCGGAAGGTTCCTACAATGAGCAGTTCTTC.

This clonotype was counted once. At one boundary the junction diverges from the germline segment, which might be a read error. The V gene is TRBV6-6, the J gene TRBJ1-1; 7 bases match TRBD1. In germline, CDR1 is MNHNY, CDR2 SVGAGI (reference sequence). The CDR3 is 14 residues long. Written as DNA, the CDR3 is TGTGCCAACAGTGGACAGACAGGGTACAGTGAAGCTTTCTTT. Protein sequence: CANSGQTGYSEAFF.

This clonotype was picked up a small number of times. At one of its ends the junction is not consistent with the germline gene, which may arise from a read error. CDR3 bases: TGTGCCAGCAGCCGGGCCGATTTAGCCAAAAACATCCAGTACTTC. It translates to CASSRADLAKNIQYF. The chain couples TRBV11-1 to TRBJ2-4; the D is unclear. The germline V gene has CDR1 SGHAT and CDR2 FQDESV (reference sequence). This CDR3 is 15 amino acids long. Drawing the rest from reference TRBV11-1 and TRBJ2-4, the complete variable domain is EAEVAQSPRYKITEKSQAVAFWCDPISGHATLYWYRQILGQGPELLVQFQDESVVDDSQLPKDRFSAERLKGVDSTLKIQPAELGDSAMYLCASSRADLAKNIQYFGAGTRLSVL.

The rearrangement links TRBV11-1 to TRBJ2-7; no reliable D call. The germline V and J ends were trimmed by 1 base and 12 bases, with 22 bases remaining between them. The CDR3 length is 15 residues. Germline CDR1 reads SGHAT; CDR2 reads FQDESV (reference sequence). The CDR3 here is CASSLEAGVTYEWYF. DNA for the CDR3: TGTGCCAGCAGCTTAGAAGCAGGCGTCACCTATGAGTGGTACTTC.

This clonotype has only one observation. The chain couples TRBV5-6 to TRBJ2-1; 10 positions match TRBD1. The CDR3 runs 14 residues. Per germline, CDR1 SGHDT and CDR2 YYEEEE. V was clipped by 7 bases and J by 7 bases; unmatched bases: 8. The CDR3 here is CASDFDRGLNEQFF. CDR3 in DNA: TGTGCCAGCGACTTTGACAGGGGGCTGAATGAGCAGTTCTTC.

The chain recombines TRBV5-1 with TRBJ2-6; the match to TRBD2 covers 14 bases. J lost 4 bases, V lost 6 bases, and 15 bases had no gene match. The CDR3 runs to 20 residues. From germline, CDR1 is SGHRS and CDR2 YFSETQ. For the CDR3, the DNA is TGCGCCAGCACCCTACGCCCCGGGACTAGCGGGAGCTTCGGGGCCAACGTCCTGACTTTC. Translating it yields CASTLRPGTSGSFGANVLTF.

The chain is built from TRBV13 and TRBJ2-7, with D possibly matching TRBD2 (6 bases). Deletions cut 0 bases from V and 3 bases from J, with 15 bases between. Looked up from germline, CDR1 is PRHDT and CDR2 is FYEKMQ (reference sequence). CDR3 length: 16 amino acids. The CDR3 sequence: CASSLGRGLSFYEQYF. The CDR3 DNA reads TGTGCCAGCAGCTTAGGCCGGGGACTTTCCTTCTACGAGCAGTACTTC.

As regards this clonotype: Since a much larger clone is just one base distant, this may be a read error. The chain employs TRBV4-2 and TRBJ1-2; TRBD1 matches 7 bases. V gave up 4 bases and J gave up 4 bases; unmatched junction bases: 18. Per germline, CDR1 LGHNA and CDR2 YNFKEQ. This CDR3 contains 18 residues. The CDR3 spells CASSRSFRGGGASYGYTF. The DNA for the CDR3 is TGTGCCAGCAGCCGATCGTTCAGGGGGGGGGGCGCGTCCTATGGCTACACCTTC.

Note on this clonotype: The junction departs from germline at one end; a sequencing error may be responsible. The genes are TRBV29-1 and TRBJ2-3; 8 positions agree with TRBD2. Germline CDR1 reads SQVTM; CDR2 reads ANQGSEA. This CDR3 region has 14 residues. The CDR3 loop is CSVEFAGGADMQYF. The CDR3 DNA is TGCAGTGTTGAATTCGCGGGAGGCGCAGATATGCAGTATTTT.

For this clonotype: A read error is likely, as this CDR3 ends without the conserved phenylalanine or tryptophan. CDR3 DNA sequence: TGTGCCAGCGGCTTAGAGAAGGGGGCTGAGGGAAATGAGCAGTTCTAC. Translating it yields CASGLEKGAEGNEQFY. The V gene is TRBV11-2, the J gene TRBJ2-1; TRBD1 aligns across 7 bases. Germline values: CDR1 SGHAT, CDR2 FQNNGV. The CDR3 runs to 16 residues.

This clonotype was recorded at least ten times. The genes are TRBV6-2 or TRBV6-3 and TRBJ1-5; D remains ambiguous. CDR3 length: 12 amino acids. Trimming left V 7 bases short and J 4 bases short, with 8 bases between. Germline V CDR1 and CDR2: MNHEY, SVGEGT. CDR3 amino acids: CASTSSNQPQHF. The CDR3 nucleotides are TGTGCCAGCACCTCATCGAATCAGCCCCAGCATTTT.

This clonotype has ten or more counts. The genes are TRBV20-1 and TRBJ1-5; TRBD1 is a possible D gene (5 bases). Germline lookup yields CDR1 DFQATT and CDR2 SNEGSKA (reference sequence). CDR3 size: 14 residues. V was trimmed by 4 bases and J by 2 bases, leaving 12 bases between them. In DNA, the CDR3 is TGCAGTGCTAAGGACATTAGCGGCAATCAGCCCCAGCATTTT. Translating it yields CSAKDISGNQPQHF.

As regards this clonotype: One base away lies a much larger clone, so this may be a sequencing read error. This sequence joins TRBV12-3 or TRBV12-4 and TRBJ1-1; 7 nucleotides match TRBD1. This CDR3 is built from 15 residues. The CDR3 spells CASSYQTGMNAEAFF. The CDR3 nucleotides read TGTGCCAGCAGTTACCAGACAGGGATGAACGCTGAAGCTTTCTTT.

This clonotype was counted ten times or more. The chain has TRBV6-5 and TRBJ1-1; D is unresolved. Germline CDR1 MNHEY, CDR2 SVGAGI. V lost 7 bases and J lost 4, with 16 bases in between. The CDR3 consists of 14 residues. This CDR3 is CASTLAGGVTEAFF. The CDR3 coding sequence is TGTGCCAGCACCCTAGCCGGCGGGGTCACTGAAGCTTTCTTT.

On this clonotype itself: A much larger clone lies one base from this, so it may be a read error. The chain uses TRBV6-2 or TRBV6-3 and TRBJ2-6, with 7 bases identical to TRBD2. Looked up from germline, CDR1 is MNHEY and CDR2 is SVGEGT. J gave up 6 bases and V 6 bases, and 8 bases lay outside the gene matches. This CDR3 has 15 residues. CDR3 in DNA: TGTGCCAGCAGGTCAGCCCTAGCGGAGGCCAACGTCCTGACTTTC. It codes for CASRSALAEANVLTF.

This clonotype has a count of ten or more. The chain carries TRBV29-1 and TRBJ2-7, with 10 bases that match TRBD1. Germline lookup yields CDR1 SQVTM and CDR2 ANQGSEA. This CDR3 contains 15 residues. J was trimmed by 6 bases and V by 6 bases; bases with no gene match: 14. The DNA for the CDR3 is TGCAGCGTCGACCCTGGGGACAGGGGTAAAGGCGAGCAGTACTTC. As protein: CSVDPGDRGKGEQYF.

The chain couples TRBV6-5 to TRBJ2-5, with 7 nucleotides matching TRBD2. CDR1 MNHEY and CDR2 SVGAGI come from the germline V gene. The CDR3 extends over 15 amino acids. Germline trimming cut 0 bases from V and 3 bases from J; bases unmatched to any gene: 4. CDR3 coding DNA: TGTGCCAGCAGTTACTCGACGGGGAGGGAAGAGACCCAGTACTTC. Amino acid sequence: CASSYSTGREETQYF.

The chain joins TRBV6-2 or TRBV6-3 to TRBJ2-1; tentative D call: TRBD1 (5 bases). Germline V gene data show CDR1 as MNHEY and CDR2 as SVGEGT. V dropped 7 bases and J dropped 10 bases, with 17 bases sitting between them. The CDR3 sequence is 13 residues long. CDR3 loop: CASTATPDTEQFF. DNA of the CDR3: TGTGCCAGCACCGCAACGCCGGACACCGAGCAGTTCTTC.